This T cell receptor (beta chain) was identified during a study of CD8 T cells in ankylosing spondylitis. CDR3 length equals 14 residues. Germline V gene data show CDR1 as SGHTA and CDR2 as FQGNSA. Deletions cut 5 bases from V and 0 bases from J, with 11 bases between. As for this clonotype: The antigen remains unidentified.

Using its own MiXCR run on the 5' RACE reads, TCRdb lists one record per CDR3 protein. The sample records a few hundred thousand distinct CDR3 sequences, about 12% being singletons. The study, taken as a whole, reports: A motif of several highly homologous TCR beta variants was seen as apparently characteristic of ankylosing spondylitis blood. Prior work had noted some motif variants in reactive arthritis blood and synovial fluid.

The TCR sequence derives from a male donor with ankylosing spondylitis. The sequenced sample was blood, either unsorted or a sorted T cell fraction (not recorded which). This chain links TRBV7-2 with TRBJ2-7; D assignment may be TRBD1 or TRBD2 (5 bases each). The CDR3 reads CASSLGTFSYEQYF. CDR3 DNA: TGTGCCAGCAGCCTGGGGACGTTCTCCTACGAGCAGTACTTC. The complete variable domain, with remaining parts taken from reference TRBV7-2 and TRBJ2-7, reads GAGVSQSPSNKVTEKGKDVELRCDPISGHTALYWYRQSLGQGLEFLIYFQGNSAPDKSGLPSDRFSAERTGGSVSTLTIQRTQQEDSAVYLCASSLGTFSYEQYFGPGTRLTVT.